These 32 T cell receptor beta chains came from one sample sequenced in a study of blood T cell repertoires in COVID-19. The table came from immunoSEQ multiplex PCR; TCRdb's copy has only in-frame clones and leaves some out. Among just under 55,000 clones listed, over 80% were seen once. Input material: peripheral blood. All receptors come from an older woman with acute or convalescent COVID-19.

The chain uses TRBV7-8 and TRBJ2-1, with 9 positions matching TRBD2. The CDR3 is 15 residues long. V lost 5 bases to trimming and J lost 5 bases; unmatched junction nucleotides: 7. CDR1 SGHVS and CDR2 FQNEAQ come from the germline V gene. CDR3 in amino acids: CASSVSGRLNNEQFF. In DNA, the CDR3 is TGTGCCAGCAGCGTTAGCGGGAGATTGAACAATGAGCAGTTCTTC.

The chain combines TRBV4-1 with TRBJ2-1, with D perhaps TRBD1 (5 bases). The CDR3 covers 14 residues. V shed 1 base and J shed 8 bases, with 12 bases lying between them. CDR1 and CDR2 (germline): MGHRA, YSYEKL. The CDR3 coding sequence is TGCGCCAGCAGCCAAGTCAGGGCTGGGGATGAGCAGTTCTTC. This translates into CASSQVRAGDEQFF.

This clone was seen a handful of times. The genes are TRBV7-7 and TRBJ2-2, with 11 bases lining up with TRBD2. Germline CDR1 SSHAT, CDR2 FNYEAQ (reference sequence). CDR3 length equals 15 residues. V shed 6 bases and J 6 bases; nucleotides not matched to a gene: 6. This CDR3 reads CASRGLAGGAGELFF. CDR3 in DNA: TGTGCCAGCAGAGGTCTAGCGGGAGGAGCCGGGGAGCTGTTTTTT.

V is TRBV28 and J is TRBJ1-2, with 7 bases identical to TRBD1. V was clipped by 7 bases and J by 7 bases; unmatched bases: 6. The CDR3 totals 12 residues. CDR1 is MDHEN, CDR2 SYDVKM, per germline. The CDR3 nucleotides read TGTGCCAGCACTGACAGGGACCGTGGCTACACCTTC. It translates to CASTDRDRGYTF.

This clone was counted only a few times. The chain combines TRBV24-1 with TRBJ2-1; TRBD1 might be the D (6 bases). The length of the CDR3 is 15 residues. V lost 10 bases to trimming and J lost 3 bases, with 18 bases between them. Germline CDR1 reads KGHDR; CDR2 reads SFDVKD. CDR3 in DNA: TGTGCCACTCCTAGGGCGACAGGATTCTACAATGAGCAGTTCTTC. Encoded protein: CATPRATGFYNEQFF.

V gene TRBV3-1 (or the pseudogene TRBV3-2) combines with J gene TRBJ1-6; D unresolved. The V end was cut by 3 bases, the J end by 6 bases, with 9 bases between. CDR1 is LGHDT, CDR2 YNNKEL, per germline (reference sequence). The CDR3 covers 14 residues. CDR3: CASSQSRGNSPLHF. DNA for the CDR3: TGTGCCAGCAGCCAGTCCCGGGGTAATTCACCCCTCCACTTT.

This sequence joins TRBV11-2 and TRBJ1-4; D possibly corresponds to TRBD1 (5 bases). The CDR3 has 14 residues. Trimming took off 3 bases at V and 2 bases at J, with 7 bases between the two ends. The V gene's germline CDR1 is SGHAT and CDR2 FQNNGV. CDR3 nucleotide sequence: TGTGCCAGCAGCTTGAGACAGACTAATGAAAAACTGTTTTTT. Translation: CASSLRQTNEKLFF.

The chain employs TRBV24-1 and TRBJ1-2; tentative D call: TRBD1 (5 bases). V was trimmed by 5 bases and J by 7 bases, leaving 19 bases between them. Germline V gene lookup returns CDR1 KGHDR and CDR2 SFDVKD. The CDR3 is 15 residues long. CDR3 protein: CATSAGIGRQSGYTF. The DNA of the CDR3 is TGTGCCACCAGTGCAGGGATCGGGAGGCAATCTGGCTACACCTTC.

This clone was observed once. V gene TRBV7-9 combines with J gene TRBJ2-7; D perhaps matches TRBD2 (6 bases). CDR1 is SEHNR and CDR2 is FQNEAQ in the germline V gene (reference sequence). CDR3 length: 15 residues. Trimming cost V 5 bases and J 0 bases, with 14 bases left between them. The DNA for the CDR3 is TGTGCCAGCAGCCCAATAGCGGACCACTCCTACGAGCAGTACTTC. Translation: CASSPIADHSYEQYF.

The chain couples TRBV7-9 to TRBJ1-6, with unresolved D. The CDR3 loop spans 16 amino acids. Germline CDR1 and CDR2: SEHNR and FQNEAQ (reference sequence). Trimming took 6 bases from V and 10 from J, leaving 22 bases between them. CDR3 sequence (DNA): TGTGCCAGCAGTAACAGCCCGGCAGGAGGAAACTCACCCCTCCACTTT. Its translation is CASSNSPAGGNSPLHF.

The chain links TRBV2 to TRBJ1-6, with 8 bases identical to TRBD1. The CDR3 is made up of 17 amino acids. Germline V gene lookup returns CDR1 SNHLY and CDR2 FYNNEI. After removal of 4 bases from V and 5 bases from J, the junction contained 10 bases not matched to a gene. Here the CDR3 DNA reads TGTGCCAGCAGTGCCGCCGGACAGGGACTAAATAATTCACCCCTCCACTTT. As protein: CASSAAGQGLNNSPLHF.

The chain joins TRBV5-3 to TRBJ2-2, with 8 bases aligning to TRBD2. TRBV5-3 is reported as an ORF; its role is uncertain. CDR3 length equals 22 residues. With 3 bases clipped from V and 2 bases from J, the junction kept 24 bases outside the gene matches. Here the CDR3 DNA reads TGTGCCAGAAGCTACCCCAACCCGAGCGGGAGATGGGTGCTACTTAACACCGGGGAGCTGTTTTTT. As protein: CARSYPNPSGRWVLLNTGELFF.

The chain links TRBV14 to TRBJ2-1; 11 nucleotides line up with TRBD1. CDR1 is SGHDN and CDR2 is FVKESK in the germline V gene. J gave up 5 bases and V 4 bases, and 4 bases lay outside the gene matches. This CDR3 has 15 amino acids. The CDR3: CASSPRGQGDNEQFF. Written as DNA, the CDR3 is TGTGCCAGCAGCCCTAGGGGACAGGGGGACAATGAGCAGTTCTTC.

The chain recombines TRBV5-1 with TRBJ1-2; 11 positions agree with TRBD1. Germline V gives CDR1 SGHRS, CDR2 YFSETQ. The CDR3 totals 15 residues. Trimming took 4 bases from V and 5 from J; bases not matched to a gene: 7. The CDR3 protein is CASSTGQGAHYGYTF. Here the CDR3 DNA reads TGCGCCAGCAGCACCGGACAGGGGGCGCATTATGGCTACACCTTC. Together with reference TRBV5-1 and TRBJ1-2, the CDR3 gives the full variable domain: KAGVTQTPRYLIKTRGQQVTLSCSPISGHRSVSWYQQTPGQGLQFLFEYFSETQRNKGNFPGRFSGRQFSNSRSEMNVSTLELGDSALYLCASSTGQGAHYGYTFGSGTRLTVV.

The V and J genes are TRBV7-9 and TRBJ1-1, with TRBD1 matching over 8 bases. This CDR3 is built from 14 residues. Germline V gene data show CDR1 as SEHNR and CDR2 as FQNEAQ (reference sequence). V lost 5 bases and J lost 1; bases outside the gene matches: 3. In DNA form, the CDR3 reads TGTGCCAGCAGCCAAGGGACAGGGAACACTGAAGCTTTCTTT. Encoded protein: CASSQGTGNTEAFF.

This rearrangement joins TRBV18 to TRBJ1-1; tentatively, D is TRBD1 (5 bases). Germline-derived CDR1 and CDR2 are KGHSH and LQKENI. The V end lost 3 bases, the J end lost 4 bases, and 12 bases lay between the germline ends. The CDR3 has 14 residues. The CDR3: CASSPPMQGTEAFF. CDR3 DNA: TGTGCCAGCTCACCCCCGATGCAGGGCACTGAAGCTTTCTTT.

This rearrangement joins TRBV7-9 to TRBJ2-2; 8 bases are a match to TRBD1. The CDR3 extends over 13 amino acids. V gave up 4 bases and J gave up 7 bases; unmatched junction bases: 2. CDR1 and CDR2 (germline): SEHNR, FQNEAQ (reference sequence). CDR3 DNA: TGTGCCAGCAGCTCAGGGGGCCACGGGGAGCTGTTTTTT. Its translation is CASSSGGHGELFF. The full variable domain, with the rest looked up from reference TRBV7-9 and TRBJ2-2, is DTGVSQNPRHKITKRGQNVTFRCDPISEHNRLYWYRQTLGQGPEFLTYFQNEAQLEKSRLLSDRFSAERPKGSFSTLEIQRTEQGDSAMYLCASSSGGHGELFFGEGSRLTVL.

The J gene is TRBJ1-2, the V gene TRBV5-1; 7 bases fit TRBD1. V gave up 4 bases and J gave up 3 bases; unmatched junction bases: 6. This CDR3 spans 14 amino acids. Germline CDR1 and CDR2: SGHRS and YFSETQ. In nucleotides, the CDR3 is TGCGCCAGCAGCCTGGACAGGTCTGACTATGGCTACACCTTC. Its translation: CASSLDRSDYGYTF.

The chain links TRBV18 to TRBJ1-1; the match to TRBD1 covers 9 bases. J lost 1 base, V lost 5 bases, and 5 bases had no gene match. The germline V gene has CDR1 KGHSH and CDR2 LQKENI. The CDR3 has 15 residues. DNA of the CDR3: TGTGCCAGCTCAACAGGGGGCGGGAAGAACACTGAAGCTTTCTTT. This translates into CASSTGGGKNTEAFF.

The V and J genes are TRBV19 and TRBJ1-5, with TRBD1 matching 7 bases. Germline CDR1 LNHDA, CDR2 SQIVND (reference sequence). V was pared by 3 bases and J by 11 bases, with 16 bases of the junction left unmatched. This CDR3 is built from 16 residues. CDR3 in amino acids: CASSMGLDRALGAQHF. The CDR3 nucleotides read TGTGCCAGTAGTATGGGTCTCGACAGGGCCTTGGGAGCCCAGCATTTT. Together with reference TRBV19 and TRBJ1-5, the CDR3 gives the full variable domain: DGGITQSPKYLFRKEGQNVTLSCEQNLNHDAMYWYRQDPGQGLRLIYYSQIVNDFQKGDIAEGYSVSREKKESFPLTVTSAQKNPTAFYLCASSMGLDRALGAQHFGDGTRLSIL.

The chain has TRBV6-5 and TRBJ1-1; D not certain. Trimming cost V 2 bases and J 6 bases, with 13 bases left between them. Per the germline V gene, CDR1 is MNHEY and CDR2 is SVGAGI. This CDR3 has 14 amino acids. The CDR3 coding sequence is TGTGCCAGCAGTTACCGGTCCGCGGGCTCTGAAGCTTTCTTT. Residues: CASSYRSAGSEAFF.

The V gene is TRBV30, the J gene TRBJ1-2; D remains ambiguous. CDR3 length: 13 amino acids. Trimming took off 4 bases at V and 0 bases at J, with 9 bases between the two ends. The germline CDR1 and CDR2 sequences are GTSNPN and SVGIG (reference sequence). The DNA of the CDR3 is TGTGCCTGGAAAACAGAAGCTAACTATGGCTACACCTTC. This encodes CAWKTEANYGYTF.

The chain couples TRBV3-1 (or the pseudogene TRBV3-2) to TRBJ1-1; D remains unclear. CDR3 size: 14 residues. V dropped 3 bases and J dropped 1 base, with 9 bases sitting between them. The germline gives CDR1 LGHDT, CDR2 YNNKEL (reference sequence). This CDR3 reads CASSQPGRNTEAFF. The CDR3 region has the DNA TGTGCCAGCAGCCAGCCGGGGAGGAACACTGAAGCTTTCTTT.

CDR3 in amino acids: CASSVGGRLETQYF. CDR3 nucleotide sequence: TGTGCCAGCAGTGTGGGGGGTAGATTGGAGACCCAGTACTTC. The chain combines TRBV2 with TRBJ2-5, with a weak D call TRBD2 (6 bases). CDR3 size: 14 residues. V was shortened by 4 bases and J by 5 bases, with 14 bases between the two germline ends. CDR1 SNHLY and CDR2 FYNNEI come from the germline V gene. Variable domain in full (rest from reference TRBV2 and TRBJ2-5): EPEVTQTPSHQVTQMGQEVILRCVPISNHLYFYWYRQILGQKVEFLVSFYNNEISEKSEIFDDQFSVERPDGSNFTLKIRSTKLEDSAMYFCASSVGGRLETQYFGPGTRLLVL.

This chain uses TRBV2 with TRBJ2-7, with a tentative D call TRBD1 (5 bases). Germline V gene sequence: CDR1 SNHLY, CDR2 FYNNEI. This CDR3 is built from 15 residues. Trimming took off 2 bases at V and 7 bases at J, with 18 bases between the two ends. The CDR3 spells CASSELRVRSREQYF. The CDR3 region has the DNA TGTGCCAGCAGTGAACTCAGGGTGAGGTCTCGGGAGCAGTACTTC.

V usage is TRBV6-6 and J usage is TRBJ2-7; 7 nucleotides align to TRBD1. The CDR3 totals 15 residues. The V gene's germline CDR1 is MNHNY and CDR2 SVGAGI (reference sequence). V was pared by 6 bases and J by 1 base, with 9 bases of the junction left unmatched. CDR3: CASRRAGTASYEQYF. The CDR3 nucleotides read TGTGCCAGCAGAAGAGCCGGGACAGCGTCCTACGAGCAGTACTTC.

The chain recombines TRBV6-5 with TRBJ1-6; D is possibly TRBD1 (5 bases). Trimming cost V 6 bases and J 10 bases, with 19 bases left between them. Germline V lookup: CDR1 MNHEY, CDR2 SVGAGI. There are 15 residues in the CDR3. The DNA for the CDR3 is TGTGCCAGCAGGGGGCACCCTGGAGCCGGGTCACCCCTCCACTTT. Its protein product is CASRGHPGAGSPLHF.

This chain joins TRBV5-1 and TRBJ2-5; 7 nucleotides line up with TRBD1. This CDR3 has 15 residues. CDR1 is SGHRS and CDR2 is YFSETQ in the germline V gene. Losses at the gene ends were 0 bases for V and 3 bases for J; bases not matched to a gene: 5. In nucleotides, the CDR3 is TGCGCCAGCAGCTTGGACGGGACAGAAGAAGAGACCCAGTACTTC. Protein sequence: CASSLDGTEEETQYF.

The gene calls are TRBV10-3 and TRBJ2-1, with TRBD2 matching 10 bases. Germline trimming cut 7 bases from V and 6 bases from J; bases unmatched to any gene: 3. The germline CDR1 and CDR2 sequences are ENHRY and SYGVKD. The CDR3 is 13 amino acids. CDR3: CAIKREGGNEQFF. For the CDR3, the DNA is TGTGCCATCAAGCGGGAGGGAGGCAATGAGCAGTTCTTC.

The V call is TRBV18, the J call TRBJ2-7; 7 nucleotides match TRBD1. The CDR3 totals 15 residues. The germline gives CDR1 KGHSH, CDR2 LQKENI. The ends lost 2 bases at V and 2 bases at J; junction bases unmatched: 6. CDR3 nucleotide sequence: TGTGCCAGCTCACCAGACCAGGGGGTCACCTACGAGCAGTACTTC. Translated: CASSPDQGVTYEQYF.

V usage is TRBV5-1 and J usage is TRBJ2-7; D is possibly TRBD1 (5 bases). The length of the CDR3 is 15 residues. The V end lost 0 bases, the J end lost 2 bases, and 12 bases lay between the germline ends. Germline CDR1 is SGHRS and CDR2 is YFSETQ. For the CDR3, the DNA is TGCGCCAGCAGCTTGGGGGCAGGGTCTGCCTACGAGCAGTACTTC. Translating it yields CASSLGAGSAYEQYF.

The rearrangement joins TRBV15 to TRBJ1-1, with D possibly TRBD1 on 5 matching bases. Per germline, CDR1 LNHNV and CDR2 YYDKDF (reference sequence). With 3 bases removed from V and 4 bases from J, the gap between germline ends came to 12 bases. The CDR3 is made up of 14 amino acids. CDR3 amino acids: CATSRELGGTEAFF. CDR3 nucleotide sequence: TGTGCCACCAGCAGGGAATTGGGGGGCACTGAAGCTTTCTTT.